The 25 T cell receptor beta chains below were found in one sample sequenced in a study of multiple sclerosis patients with progressive multifocal leukoencephalopathy. The time point here: before natalizumab initiation. This table comes from immunoSEQ multiplex PCR, and its TCRdb copy is limited to in-frame clones, with some not included. Counted here are around 32,000 clones, almost 95% occurring once; the ten biggest clones make up just under 2%. The material sequenced was PBMCs. Source of these receptors: a man in his thirties or forties with multiple sclerosis.

The rearrangement links TRBV9 to TRBJ2-1; no clear D. The CDR3 totals 14 residues. The V gene's germline CDR1 is SGDLS and CDR2 YYNGEE. Trimming pared 4 bases from V and 8 bases from J, leaving 16 bases between. Written as DNA, the CDR3 is TGTGCCAGCAGCCCCATTTTTTGGCCCGATGAGCAGTTCTTC. As protein: CASSPIFWPDEQFF.

The V gene is TRBV6-6, the J gene TRBJ2-4; possibly TRBD1 or TRBD2 for D (7 bases each). The CDR3 sequence is 15 residues long. Trimming cost V 5 bases and J 7 bases, with 18 bases left between them. The V gene's germline CDR1 is MNHNY and CDR2 SVGAGI (reference sequence). CDR3 sequence reads: CASSGGDSIRNIQYF. The CDR3 region has the DNA TGTGCCAGCAGTGGGGGGGACAGCATCCGGAACATTCAGTACTTC.

The genes are TRBV7-6 and TRBJ2-1; 14 bases line up with TRBD2. The V gene end was trimmed by 3 bases and the J gene end by 8 bases; junction bases not matched to a gene: 3. The V gene's germline CDR1 is SGHVS and CDR2 FNYEAQ. The CDR3 has 15 residues. CDR3 sequence (DNA): TGTGCCAGCAGCTTGACTAGCGGGAGGGCCGATGAGCAGTTCTTC. Amino acid sequence: CASSLTSGRADEQFF.

The J gene is TRBJ2-5, the V gene TRBV5-4; 9 bases are a match to TRBD2. Germline CDR1 is SGHNT and CDR2 is YYREEE (reference sequence). The CDR3 covers 15 residues. After removal of 1 base from V and 2 bases from J, the junction contained 3 bases not matched to a gene. The CDR3 region has the DNA TGTGCCAGCAGCTTGTCGGGACTAGCACAAGAGACCCAGTACTTC. It codes for CASSLSGLAQETQYF.

This clone was recorded once. J is TRBJ2-1 and V is TRBV13; no firm D call. There are 17 residues in the CDR3. Germline V lookup: CDR1 PRHDT, CDR2 FYEKMQ (reference sequence). Trimming took off 1 base at V and 6 bases at J, with 19 bases between the two ends. For the CDR3, the DNA is TGTGCCAGCAGCTTAGCGGATCGAGCCTCTTTCGCCAATGAGCAGTTCTTC. Translating it yields CASSLADRASFANEQFF.

The rearrangement uses TRBV5-6 and TRBJ2-3, with 7 bases identical to TRBD1. CDR3 length: 14 residues. Germline CDR1 SGHDT, CDR2 YYEEEE. J was trimmed by 2 bases and V by 3 bases; bases with no gene match: 3. The CDR3, as DNA: TGTGCCAGCAGCTGGGACAGCGTCACAGATACGCAGTATTTT. Translated, it gives CASSWDSVTDTQYF.

The J gene is TRBJ2-1, the V gene TRBV9; D is unclear. The CDR3 loop spans 14 amino acids. CDR1 and CDR2 (germline): SGDLS, YYNGEE. The V gene lost 3 bases and the J gene lost 3 bases, with 10 bases spanning the gap. CDR3 protein: CASSDKSLYNEQFF. In DNA form, the CDR3 reads TGTGCCAGCAGCGACAAGAGCCTCTACAATGAGCAGTTCTTC. The full variable domain, rest sourced from reference TRBV9 and TRBJ2-1, is DSGVTQTPKHLITATGQRVTLRCSPRSGDLSVYWYQQSLDQGLQFLIQYYNGEERAKGNILERFSAQQFPDLHSELNLSSLELGDSALYFCASSDKSLYNEQFFGPGTRLTVL.

The chain carries TRBV11-2 and TRBJ2-1; maybe TRBD2 (5 bases). V was cut by 4 bases and J by 5 bases, with 9 bases left in between. Looked up from germline, CDR1 is SGHAT and CDR2 is FQNNGV. The CDR3 is 13 amino acids. CDR3 DNA sequence: TGTGCCAGCAGCTCGGACGGGGACAATGAGCAGTTCTTC. This gives the protein CASSSDGDNEQFF.

This chain links TRBV6-6 with TRBJ2-2, with no clear D. The CDR3 length is 15 residues. Germline CDR1 is MNHNY and CDR2 is SVGAGI (reference sequence). Trimming took off 5 bases at V and 5 bases at J, with 15 bases between the two ends. The CDR3 DNA is TGTGCCAGCAGTGATACGAACAAACCTACCGGGGAGCTGTTTTTT. It codes for CASSDTNKPTGELFF.

The chain carries TRBV27 and TRBJ2-7; possible D gene TRBD2, 5 bases. Germline CDR1 and CDR2: MNHEY and SMNVEV (reference sequence). This CDR3 is 13 amino acids long. V lost 6 bases to trimming and J lost 4 bases, with 13 bases between them. The CDR3 nucleotides read TGTGCCAGCAGAGGTTCGGGGTCATACGAGCAGTACTTC. This codes for CASRGSGSYEQYF.

The chain employs TRBV7-2 and TRBJ2-3, with 7 bases identical to TRBD2. Germline CDR1 is SGHTA and CDR2 is FQGNSA. This CDR3 contains 16 residues. The V gene end was trimmed by 3 bases and the J gene end by 0 bases; junction bases not matched to a gene: 6. The CDR3 here is CASSLVGGRSTDTQYF. CDR3 sequence (DNA): TGTGCCAGCAGCTTGGTCGGCGGGAGAAGCACAGATACGCAGTATTTT.

The V call is TRBV7-4, the J call TRBJ2-7; TRBD1 might be the D (7 bases). V was pared by 4 bases and J by 2 bases, with 12 bases between. The CDR3 length is 14 residues. Germline CDR1 and CDR2: SGHVT and SQSDAQ. CDR3 sequence reads: CASSSQGGPYEQYF. The CDR3 coding sequence is TGTGCCAGCAGCTCCCAGGGGGGACCCTACGAGCAGTACTTC.

V is TRBV7-3 and J is TRBJ2-3; 7 nucleotides agree with TRBD2. Germline V gives CDR1 SGHTA, CDR2 FQGTGA. V was clipped by 1 base and J by 0 bases; unmatched bases: 4. The CDR3 is made up of 16 amino acids. The CDR3 here is CASSLNGGGSTDTQYF. In DNA, the CDR3 is TGTGCCAGCAGCTTAAACGGCGGGGGTAGCACAGATACGCAGTATTTT. Full variable domain (missing parts from reference TRBV7-3 and TRBJ2-3): GAGVSQTPSNKVTEKGKYVELRCDPISGHTALYWYRQSLGQGPEFLIYFQGTGAADDSGLPNDRFFAVRPEGSVSTLKIQRTERGDSAVYLCASSLNGGGSTDTQYFGPGTRLTVL.

The V call is TRBV7-2, the J call TRBJ2-3; 8 bases align to TRBD2. The CDR3 covers 12 residues. Germline V gene sequence: CDR1 SGHTA, CDR2 FQGNSA. J was trimmed by 13 bases and V by 2 bases; bases with no gene match: 5. The CDR3 sequence: CASSLFPGLEYF. DNA for the CDR3: TGTGCCAGCAGCTTATTCCCGGGACTAGAGTATTTT.

This sequence joins TRBV25-1 and TRBJ1-4; D is unresolved. The CDR3 runs to 14 residues. V shed 3 bases and J shed 7 bases, with 12 bases lying between them. The germline V gene encodes CDR1 MGHDK and CDR2 SYGVNS. The CDR3 DNA is TGTGCCAGCAGTGATCAACTGGGGTCTGAAAAACTGTTTTTT. Translating it yields CASSDQLGSEKLFF.

The V gene is TRBV7-2, the J gene TRBJ2-6; possibly TRBD2 for D (6 bases). Germline CDR1 reads SGHTA; CDR2 reads FQGNSA. The CDR3 length is 16 residues. Between the trimmed V and J ends, which lost 4 bases and 0 bases, there was a span of 10 bases. The CDR3 bases are TGTGCCAGCAGCTCCAGGAGGGACTCTGGGGCCAACGTCCTGACTTTC. Its protein is CASSSRRDSGANVLTF.

The chain is built from TRBV4-1 and TRBJ1-1; D not resolved. The CDR3 runs to 13 residues. Germline CDR1 MGHRA, CDR2 YSYEKL. V shed 3 bases and J shed 1 base, with 6 bases lying between them. CDR3 sequence reads: CASSQTKNTEAFF. CDR3 DNA sequence: TGCGCCAGCAGCCAGACAAAGAACACTGAAGCTTTCTTT.

The rearrangement uses TRBV5-1 and TRBJ1-1, with D tentatively TRBD1 (6 bases). The V gene lost 4 bases and the J gene lost 2 bases, with 18 bases spanning the gap. This CDR3 spans 16 amino acids. CDR1 SGHRS and CDR2 YFSETQ come from the germline V gene. CDR3 nucleotide sequence: TGCGCCAGCAGCCCAGGACAGCTACTACAAAACACTGAAGCTTTCTTT. It encodes CASSPGQLLQNTEAFF.

The chain couples TRBV27 to TRBJ2-1; D uncertain. The germline gives CDR1 MNHEY, CDR2 SMNVEV (reference sequence). The CDR3 is made up of 14 amino acids. The ends were cut back, 5 bases at V and 5 bases at J, with 13 bases in the middle. The CDR3 DNA is TGTGCCAGCAGTGACCTCCACACCGACAATGAGCAGTTCTTC. Residues: CASSDLHTDNEQFF.

The chain recombines TRBV4-3 with TRBJ1-1; D not certain. The CDR3 runs to 13 residues. The germline V and J ends were trimmed by 6 bases and 3 bases, with 11 bases remaining between them. Germline V CDR1 and CDR2: LGHNA, YSLEER. CDR3 in amino acids: CASSTLGDTEAFF. CDR3 sequence (DNA): TGCGCCAGCAGTACCCTGGGAGACACTGAAGCTTTCTTT.

The genes are TRBV30 and TRBJ2-7; D gene ambiguous. The CDR3 consists of 14 residues. Trimming left V 2 bases short and J 3 bases short, with 14 bases between. Germline CDR1 is GTSNPN and CDR2 is SVGIG (reference sequence). The CDR3: CAWSPIPDVYEQYF. The CDR3 coding sequence is TGTGCCTGGAGTCCTATCCCGGACGTCTACGAGCAGTACTTC.

The chain carries TRBV29-1 and TRBJ2-5; D is unclear. V lost 2 bases to trimming and J lost 3 bases, with 7 bases between them. Germline CDR1 reads SQVTM; CDR2 reads ANQGSEA. The length of the CDR3 is 12 residues. The CDR3 spells CSVEFREETQYF. CDR3 nucleotide sequence: TGCAGCGTTGAATTCCGCGAAGAGACCCAGTACTTC.

The chain employs TRBV9 and TRBJ2-2; 9 bases match TRBD2. The CDR3 has 17 amino acids. Germline assignment: CDR1 SGDLS and CDR2 YYNGEE. Trimming cost V 4 bases and J 0 bases; bases outside gene matches: 7. The CDR3 nucleotides are TGTGCCAGCAGCTTAAGGACTAGCGAACCGAACACCGGGGAGCTGTTTTTT. This translates into CASSLRTSEPNTGELFF.

V is TRBV19 and J is TRBJ2-5, with D tentatively TRBD2 (5 bases). The V end lost 3 bases, the J end lost 11 bases, and 22 bases lay between the germline ends. CDR3 size: 15 residues. Per the germline V gene, CDR1 is LNHDA and CDR2 is SQIVND (reference sequence). The CDR3 nucleotides are TGTGCCAGTAGTATGTATGGAAGCGTTGCTTCGGGGCAGTACTTC. This translates into CASSMYGSVASGQYF. Complete variable domain (other parts from reference TRBV19 and TRBJ2-5): DGGITQSPKYLFRKEGQNVTLSCEQNLNHDAMYWYRQDPGQGLRLIYYSQIVNDFQKGDIAEGYSVSREKKESFPLTVTSAQKNPTAFYLCASSMYGSVASGQYFGPGTRLLVL.

This CDR3 is CSVVQGTTDTQYF. CDR3 in DNA: TGCAGCGTTGTCCAGGGGACCACAGATACGCAGTATTTT. The rearrangement joins TRBV29-1 to TRBJ2-3, with D perhaps TRBD1 (6 bases). In germline, CDR1 is SQVTM, CDR2 ANQGSEA. V lost 4 bases and J 2 bases, leaving 10 bases between the germline ends. The CDR3 has 13 residues.